This TCR beta chain emerged from a study of cytomegalovirus exposure and HLA in healthy donors. As regards this clone: Antigen specificity is unknown.

Overall study findings and caveats: It was reported in a later analysis that an Asian-associated ancestry cluster showed fewer N-insertions than the 666-donor mean. Available immune exposure information was restricted to CMV serostatus only. As a later analysis showed, a missense DCLRE1C variant was linked to trimming of TCR beta V- and J-genes. It is likely that the observed cluster of highly shared sequence variants was a sequencing artifact.

This CDR3 region has 15 residues. CDR1 is MRHNA, CDR2 SNTAGT, per germline. V shed 8 bases and J 8 bases; nucleotides not matched to a gene: 10. Amplification used 60 Vbeta primers and 13 Jbeta primers. Clones were sequenced by immunoSEQ multiplex PCR, and TCRdb holds only the in-frame ones, with some missing. The sample has roughly 200,000 clones; almost 85% are singletons. The specimen was PBMCs. The genes are TRBV6-4 and TRBJ2-1, with 12 bases lining up with TRBD2. This sequence originates from a middle-aged woman in good health and CMV-seronegative. The CDR3 spells CASAHLAGGPDEQFF. CDR3 nucleotides: TGTGCCAGCGCTCACCTAGCGGGGGGGCCGGATGAGCAGTTCTTC.